The clone carrying this T cell receptor (beta chain) was observed many times. The antigen remains undetermined. When ophthalmopathy did not progress within 18 months, Graves' hyperthyroidism was considered stable. Together with thyroid ultrasound, orbital computed tomography, serum thyroxine and TRAb, clinical symptoms were used for diagnoses. RNA transcripts were the template for amplifying TCR beta CDR3 regions. The primer set for the first-round RT-PCR of the TCR CDR3 was HTBI. TCRdb passed the multiplex PCR reads through MiXCR, listing each CDR3 protein once. The sample gives approximately 500,000 distinct CDR3 sequences, about 43% of which show up once; approximately 8.4% is in the top ten. Per germline, CDR1 DFQATT and CDR2 SNEGSKA (reference sequence). The length of the CDR3 is 11 residues. V lost 6 bases and J lost 9, with 15 bases in between. This entry is derived from a study of T cells in Graves' hyperthyroidism and ophthalmopathy.

Study-wide results and limits: Ophthalmopathy, as predicted by the model, came a median approximately 6.5 months after the prediction.

Sequenced input: peripheral blood or thyroid tissue (not recorded which). The sequence derives from a woman under 30 with Graves' hyperthyroidism. V is TRBV20-1 and J is TRBJ2-7; perhaps TRBD1 as D (6 bases). This CDR3 reads CSAYKEGGQYF. CDR3 in DNA: TGCAGTGCCTATAAAGAAGGGGGGCAGTACTTC.